The 19 T cell receptor beta chains in this list originate from one sample, sequenced in a study of cytomegalovirus exposure and HLA in healthy donors. With 60 Vbeta and 13 Jbeta primers, the PCR was carried out. TCRdb's table, derived via immunoSEQ multiplex PCR, lists solely in-frame clones and lacks some. The sample holds under 150,000 clones, roughly 83% seen once. What was sequenced was PBMCs. These receptors were collected from a man aged 18 to 30 in good health and CMV-seronegative.

The sample holds a few counts of this clone. The rearrangement links TRBV11-1 to TRBJ1-1; tentatively, D is TRBD1 (6 bases). The CDR3 sequence is 15 residues long. The germline gives CDR1 SGHAT, CDR2 FQDESV (reference sequence). V lost 2 bases to trimming and J lost 3 bases, with 13 bases between them. DNA of the CDR3: TGTGCCAGCAGCTTACAGGGGAGGGAGGACACTGAAGCTTTCTTT. Translating gives CASSLQGREDTEAFF.

This rearrangement joins TRBV18 to TRBJ2-7, with TRBD1 matching 7 bases. Germline V lookup: CDR1 KGHSH, CDR2 LQKENI. The trim removed 8 bases at V and 5 bases at J, leaving 6 bases unmatched. This CDR3 is 12 amino acids long. The CDR3 reads CASRQGGHEQYF. Written as DNA, the CDR3 is TGTGCCAGCCGACAGGGTGGACACGAGCAGTACTTC.

The genes are TRBV30 and TRBJ2-4, with 7 bases matching TRBD2. The ends lost 1 base at V and 8 bases at J; junction bases unmatched: 11. The CDR3 totals 15 residues. The V gene's germline CDR1 is GTSNPN and CDR2 SVGIG (reference sequence). The CDR3 sequence is CAWSGGWAGVDIQYF. CDR3 bases: TGTGCCTGGAGTGGGGGCTGGGCGGGAGTTGACATTCAGTACTTC.

This chain connects TRBV11-2 to TRBJ1-1, with TRBD1 matching 8 bases. V lost 6 bases and J lost 8; bases outside the gene matches: 17. The CDR3 contains 16 residues. Per the germline V gene, CDR1 is SGHAT and CDR2 is FQNNGV. The CDR3 here is CASSGVWTGPWGEAFF. The CDR3 DNA follows: TGTGCCAGCAGTGGTGTCTGGACAGGGCCCTGGGGGGAAGCTTTCTTT.

This clone was detected once. This chain connects TRBV7-9 to TRBJ2-7; 8 positions agree with TRBD2. The CDR3 covers 12 residues. Germline CDR1 and CDR2: SEHNR and FQNEAQ (reference sequence). The DNA for the CDR3 is TGTTCCAGCAGCCGGGGGGGGAACGAGCAGTACGTC. This codes for CSSSRGGNEQYV.

The chain is built from TRBV14 and TRBJ2-5, with TRBD1 identical over 9 bases. The V segment lost 4 bases and the J segment 4 bases; nucleotides outside the gene matches: 10. The CDR3 runs to 16 residues. Germline V gene lookup returns CDR1 SGHDN and CDR2 FVKESK. The DNA for the CDR3 is TGTGCCAGCAGCCCTCGGGGACAGGGAGGGCTAGAGACCCAGTACTTC. Its translation is CASSPRGQGGLETQYF.

This sequence joins TRBV6-4 and TRBJ2-1, with TRBD2 matching over 10 bases. J lost 7 bases, V lost 6 bases, and 6 bases had no gene match. The CDR3 runs 14 residues. Germline CDR1 MRHNA, CDR2 SNTAGT. CDR3 coding DNA: TGTGCCAGCAGCCAAGCGGGAGGGCCAAATGAGCAGTTCTTC. Encoded protein: CASSQAGGPNEQFF.

This chain uses TRBV5-1 with TRBJ1-4; unclear D gene. The V and J ends lost 1 base and 4 bases respectively, with 8 bases between them. There are 14 residues in the CDR3. CDR1 is SGHRS, CDR2 YFSETQ, per germline. The DNA for the CDR3 is TGCGCCAGCAGCTTGTTAAGCCTTAATGAAAAACTGTTTTTT. It codes for CASSLLSLNEKLFF.

This sequence joins TRBV7-2 and TRBJ2-1; TRBD1 aligns across 7 bases. Germline CDR1 reads SGHTA; CDR2 reads FQGNSA. The J segment lost 0 bases and the V segment lost 4 bases, leaving 3 bases of the junction unmatched. CDR3 size: 15 residues. The CDR3 sequence is CASSSDRASYNEQFF. DNA of the CDR3: TGTGCCAGCAGCTCCGACAGGGCCTCCTACAATGAGCAGTTCTTC.

This clone was detected only a few times. The genes are TRBV6-6 and TRBJ1-1; D gene ambiguous. This CDR3 is built from 15 residues. V lost 9 bases to trimming and J lost 0 bases, with 17 bases between them. The germline CDR1 and CDR2 sequences are MNHNY and SVGAGI (reference sequence). The DNA of the CDR3 is TGTGCCAGTCTCCCCTCCGGGTCCATGAACACTGAAGCTTTCTTT. Amino acid sequence: CASLPSGSMNTEAFF.

The V and J genes are TRBV27 and TRBJ2-6, with D hard to call. There are 15 residues in the CDR3. Germline V gene data show CDR1 as MNHEY and CDR2 as SMNVEV (reference sequence). Trimming took 5 bases from V and 0 from J, leaving 8 bases between them. CDR3 region: CASSEHNSGANVLTF. The DNA for the CDR3 is TGTGCCAGCAGTGAACATAACTCTGGGGCCAACGTCCTGACTTTC.

The V call is TRBV6-1, the J call TRBJ2-7, with D perhaps matching TRBD2 (5 bases). CDR3 size: 14 residues. The germline V gene encodes CDR1 MNHNS and CDR2 SASEGT. Trimming took off 6 bases at V and 4 bases at J, with 16 bases between the two ends. The CDR3 spells CASSSLGGGYEQYF. The DNA for the CDR3 is TGTGCCAGCAGCTCTCTCGGAGGTGGGTACGAGCAGTACTTC.

V and J are TRBV7-2 and TRBJ1-4; TRBD1 matches at 7 bases. With 1 base clipped from V and 12 bases from J, the junction kept 8 bases outside the gene matches. There are 14 residues in the CDR3. The germline gives CDR1 SGHTA, CDR2 FQGNSA. The CDR3 sequence is CASSLGRDSGELFF. CDR3 coding DNA: TGTGCCAGCAGCTTAGGAAGGGACAGCGGAGAACTGTTTTTT.

The sample holds a few counts of this clone. The chain couples TRBV4-2 to TRBJ2-2, with 14 bases identical to TRBD2. Germline CDR1 reads LGHNA; CDR2 reads YNFKEQ. Trimming removed 3 bases from V and 8 bases from J; junction bases left unmatched: 11. This CDR3 comprises 18 residues. CDR3 residues: CASSQSGTSGSRSGELFF. The CDR3 nucleotides are TGTGCCAGCAGCCAGTCCGGGACTAGCGGGAGTAGATCGGGGGAGCTGTTTTTT.

This chain connects TRBV19 to TRBJ2-7; tentatively, D is TRBD1 (6 bases). Deletions cut 1 base from V and 2 bases from J, with 12 bases between. This CDR3 spans 15 amino acids. The germline V gene encodes CDR1 LNHDA and CDR2 SQIVND (reference sequence). CDR3 loop: CASSIGTGFAYEQYF. The CDR3 coding sequence is TGTGCCAGTAGTATAGGCACAGGGTTTGCCTACGAGCAGTACTTC.

The sample holds one count of this clone. This sequence joins TRBV9 and TRBJ2-5; 14 nucleotides line up with TRBD2. The DNA end is a closer match to TRBJ2-7, so the J assignment may be wrong. The length of the CDR3 is 18 residues. Looked up from germline, CDR1 is SGDLS and CDR2 is YYNGEE. Here the CDR3 reads CASSGEGLAGVGTYEQYF. CDR3 bases: TGTGCCAGCAGCGGAGAGGGACTAGCGGGAGTTGGAACCTACGAGCAGTACTTC.

The chain links TRBV27 to TRBJ1-2, with D unclear. Trimming took 2 bases from V and 0 from J, leaving 13 bases between them. The germline V gene encodes CDR1 MNHEY and CDR2 SMNVEV (reference sequence). The CDR3 extends over 16 amino acids. CDR3 sequence (DNA): TGTGCCAGCAGTTTAATTGGGCAACGCGCTAACTATGGCTACACCTTC. As protein: CASSLIGQRANYGYTF.

The rearrangement joins TRBV19 to TRBJ1-1; TRBD1 matches 8 bases. The V gene's germline CDR1 is LNHDA and CDR2 SQIVND (reference sequence). The CDR3 totals 15 residues. Unmatched junction bases numbered 2, after V lost 1 base and J lost 1 base. The CDR3 sequence is CASSIGGTGNTEAFF. The DNA for the CDR3 is TGTGCCAGTAGTATAGGTGGGACAGGGAACACTGAAGCTTTCTTT. The full variable domain, with the rest looked up from reference TRBV19 and TRBJ1-1, is DGGITQSPKYLFRKEGQNVTLSCEQNLNHDAMYWYRQDPGQGLRLIYYSQIVNDFQKGDIAEGYSVSREKKESFPLTVTSAQKNPTAFYLCASSIGGTGNTEAFFGQGTRLTVV.

The gene calls are TRBV5-1 and TRBJ1-1; D may be TRBD1 (6 bases). Trimming shortened V by 0 bases and J by 7 bases, and 10 bases separated the two germline ends. Germline CDR1 reads SGHRS; CDR2 reads YFSETQ. This CDR3 has 13 residues. This CDR3 reads CASSLVGQGEAFF. The CDR3 DNA reads as TGCGCCAGCAGCTTGGTGGGACAAGGTGAAGCTTTCTTT.